This T cell receptor beta chain was documented in a study of regulatory T cells in long-lasting Graves disease. Across the study: Over 5 years of antithyroid drugs with positive TSH receptor antibodies was taken to mean persistent Graves' disease. Points from the study as a whole: Among samples with persistent disease, TRBV28, TRBJ1-2 and TRBJ2-5 were favored.

Time point in this sample: persistent/refractory GD, antithyroid drugs over 5 years with positive TRAb. The TCR library used RNA extracted from PBMCs. Ten or more counts support this clonotype. As yet, its antigen is unknown. Arm-PCR of CDR3 regions with iRepertoire HTBI primers generated TCR beta libraries. TCRdb redid the calling of the multiplex PCR reads with MiXCR, one entry per CDR3 protein. This table holds a few hundred thousand distinct CDR3 sequences, around 20% found once. This CDR3 comprises 14 residues. Germline lookup yields CDR1 LNHDA and CDR2 SQIVND (reference sequence). The V and J ends lost 6 bases and 3 bases, in that order; junction bases with no gene match: 7.

This receptor was obtained from a female donor with Graves disease. This sequence joins TRBV19 and TRBJ1-1, with TRBD1 identical over 7 bases. The sample in question was peripheral blood mononuclear cells (PBMCs), obtained when the disease was refractory, from a patient treated with antithyroid drugs. DNA for the CDR3: TGTGCCAGTAGAAAACAGGGGTGGTACACTGAAGCTTTCTTT. This codes for CASRKQGWYTEAFF.